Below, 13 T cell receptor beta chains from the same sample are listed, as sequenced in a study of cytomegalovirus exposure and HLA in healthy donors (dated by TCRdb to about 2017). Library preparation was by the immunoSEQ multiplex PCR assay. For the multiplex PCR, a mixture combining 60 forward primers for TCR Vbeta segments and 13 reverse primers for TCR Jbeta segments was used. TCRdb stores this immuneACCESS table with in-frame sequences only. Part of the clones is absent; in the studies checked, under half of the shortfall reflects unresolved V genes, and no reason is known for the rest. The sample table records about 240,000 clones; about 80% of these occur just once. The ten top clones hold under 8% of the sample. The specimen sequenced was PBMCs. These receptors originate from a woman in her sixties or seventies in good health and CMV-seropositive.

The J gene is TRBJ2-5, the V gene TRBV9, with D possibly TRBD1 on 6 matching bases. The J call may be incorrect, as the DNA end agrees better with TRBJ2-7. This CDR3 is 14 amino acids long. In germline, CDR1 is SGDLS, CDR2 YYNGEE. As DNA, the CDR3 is TGTGCCAGCAGCCCAGGGACATTCCACTACGAGCAGTACTTC. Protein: CASSPGTFHYEQYF.

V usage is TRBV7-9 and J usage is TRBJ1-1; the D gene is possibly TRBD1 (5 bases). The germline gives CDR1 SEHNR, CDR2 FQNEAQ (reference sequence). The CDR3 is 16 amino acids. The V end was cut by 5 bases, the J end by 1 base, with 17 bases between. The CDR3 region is CASSPPRAKENTEAFF. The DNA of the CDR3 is TGTGCCAGCAGCCCCCCCAGGGCGAAAGAGAACACTGAAGCTTTCTTT. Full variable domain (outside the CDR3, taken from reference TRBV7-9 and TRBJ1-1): DTGVSQNPRHKITKRGQNVTFRCDPISEHNRLYWYRQTLGQGPEFLTYFQNEAQLEKSRLLSDRFSAERPKGSFSTLEIQRTEQGDSAMYLCASSPPRAKENTEAFFGQGTRLTVV.

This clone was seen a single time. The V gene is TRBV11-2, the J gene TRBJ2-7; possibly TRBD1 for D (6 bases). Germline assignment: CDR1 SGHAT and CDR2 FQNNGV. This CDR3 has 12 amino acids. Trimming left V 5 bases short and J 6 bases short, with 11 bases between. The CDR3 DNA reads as TGTGCCAGCAGCACACAGGGTACCGAGCAGTACTTC. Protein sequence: CASSTQGTEQYF. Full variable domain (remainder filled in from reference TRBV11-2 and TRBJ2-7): EAGVAQSPRYKIIEKRQSVAFWCNPISGHATLYWYQQILGQGPKLLIQFQNNGVVDDSQLPKDRFSAERLKGVDSTLKIQPAKLEDSAVYLCASSTQGTEQYFGPGTRLTVT.

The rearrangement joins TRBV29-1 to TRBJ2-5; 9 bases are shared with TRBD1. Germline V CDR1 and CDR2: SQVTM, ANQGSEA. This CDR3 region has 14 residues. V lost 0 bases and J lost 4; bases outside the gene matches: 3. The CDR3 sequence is CSVEDQDRGETQYF. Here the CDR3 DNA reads TGCAGCGTTGAAGACCAGGACAGGGGAGAGACCCAGTACTTC. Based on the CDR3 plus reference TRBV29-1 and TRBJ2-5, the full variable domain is SAVISQKPSRDICQRGTSLTIQCQVDSQVTMMFWYRQQPGQSLTLIATANQGSEATYESGFVIDKFPISRPNLTFSTLTVSNMSPEDSSIYLCSVEDQDRGETQYFGPGTRLLVL.

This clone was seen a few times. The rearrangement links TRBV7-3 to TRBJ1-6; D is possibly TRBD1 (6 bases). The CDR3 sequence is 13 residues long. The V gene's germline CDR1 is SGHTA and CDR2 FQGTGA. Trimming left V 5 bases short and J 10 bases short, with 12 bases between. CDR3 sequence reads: CASSHHRDSPLHF. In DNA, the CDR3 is TGTGCCAGCAGCCACCACAGGGACTCACCCCTCCACTTT.

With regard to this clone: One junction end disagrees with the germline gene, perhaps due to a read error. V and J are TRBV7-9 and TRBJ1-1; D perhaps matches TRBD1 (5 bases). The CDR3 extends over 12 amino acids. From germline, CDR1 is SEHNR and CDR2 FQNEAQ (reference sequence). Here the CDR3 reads CSSSLGQIEAFF. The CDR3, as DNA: TGTTCCAGCAGCCTCGGACAAATTGAAGCTTTCTTT.

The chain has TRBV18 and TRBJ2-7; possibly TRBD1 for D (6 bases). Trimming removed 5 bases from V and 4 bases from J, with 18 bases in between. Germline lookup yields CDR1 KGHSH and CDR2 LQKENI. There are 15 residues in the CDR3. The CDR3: CASSSYRQVSYEQYF. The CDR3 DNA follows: TGTGCCAGCTCATCCTACCGACAGGTTTCTTACGAGCAGTACTTC.

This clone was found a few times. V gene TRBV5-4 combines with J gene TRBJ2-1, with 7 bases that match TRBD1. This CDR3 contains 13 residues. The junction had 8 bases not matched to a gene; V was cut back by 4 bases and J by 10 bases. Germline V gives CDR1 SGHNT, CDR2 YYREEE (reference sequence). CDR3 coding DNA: TGTGCCAGCAGCACCCCCCGACAGGGCGAGCAGTTCTTC. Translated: CASSTPRQGEQFF.

Here the CDR3 DNA reads TGTGCCAGCAGCTTAATACAGGGGGCGGGTGAAGCTTTCTTT. Translation gives CASSLIQGAGEAFF. The V call is TRBV7-2, the J call TRBJ1-1; 9 bases agree with TRBD1. CDR1 and CDR2 (germline): SGHTA, FQGNSA. V trimming: 2 bases; J trimming: 7 bases; junction bases outside the gene matches: 5. The CDR3 spans 14 residues.

The CDR3 DNA is TGTGCCAGCAGCCAAGATAGTTGGGGCAGGGGTCCATCCCCTGGAAACACCATATATTTT. This gives the protein CASSQDSWGRGPSPGNTIYF. The genes are TRBV4-2 and TRBJ1-3; D is perhaps TRBD1 (6 bases). Trimming took off 0 bases at V and 2 bases at J, with 23 bases between the two ends. Germline CDR1 and CDR2: LGHNA and YNFKEQ. This CDR3 has 20 residues.

The CDR3 DNA is TGTGCCAGCAGCTCCAGGGGAGGGCATGGCTACACCTTC. Translating gives CASSSRGGHGYTF. This sequence joins TRBV11-2 and TRBJ1-2, with TRBD1 as a possible D gene (6 bases). Trimming cost V 4 bases and J 6 bases, with 12 bases left between them. The germline V gene has CDR1 SGHAT and CDR2 FQNNGV. This CDR3 is 13 amino acids long. Full variable domain (missing parts from reference TRBV11-2 and TRBJ1-2): EAGVAQSPRYKIIEKRQSVAFWCNPISGHATLYWYQQILGQGPKLLIQFQNNGVVDDSQLPKDRFSAERLKGVDSTLKIQPAKLEDSAVYLCASSSRGGHGYTFGSGTRLTVV.

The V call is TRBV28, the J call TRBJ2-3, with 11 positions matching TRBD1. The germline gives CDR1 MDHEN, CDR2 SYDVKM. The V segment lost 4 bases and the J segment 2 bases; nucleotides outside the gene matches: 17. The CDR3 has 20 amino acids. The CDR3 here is CASSSREGQGDPYHTDTQYF. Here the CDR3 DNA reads TGTGCCAGCAGTTCACGAGAGGGACAGGGGGACCCATATCACACAGATACGCAGTATTTT.

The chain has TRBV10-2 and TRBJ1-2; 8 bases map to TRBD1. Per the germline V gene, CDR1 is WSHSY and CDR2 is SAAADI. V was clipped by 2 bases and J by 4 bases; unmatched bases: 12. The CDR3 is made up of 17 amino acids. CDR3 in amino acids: CASSEKDRARTLYGYTF. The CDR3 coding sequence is TGCGCCAGCAGTGAGAAGGACAGGGCACGAACCCTCTATGGCTACACCTTC.